This is a list of T cell receptor beta chains from one sample in a study of blood T cells in healthy people across ages. TCRdb fed the 5' RACE reads into MiXCR, producing one record per CDR3 protein. This table holds around 1,600,000 distinct CDR3 sequences, approximately 42% found once. Sequenced sample: blood. The receptors derive from a woman aged 18-29 years in good health. Both conserved end residues are part of each CDR3. The D gene is left open where the match is weak. Clone size is shown for a subset of rows, as once, few, many or a class of expanded clone.

>TRBJ2-1|-|-|TRBV6-1
TGTGCCAGCAGTCGTGATACAGTCTCCTACAATGAGCAGTTCTTC
CASSRDTVSYNEQFF
>TRBJ2-3|few|TRBD2|TRBV7-9
TGTGCCAGCAGCTCGGGACTAGCGGGGATAGGAGATACGCAGTATTTT
CASSSGLAGIGDTQYF
>TRBJ2-3|-|-|TRBV6-2/TRBV6-3
TGTGCCAGCTTGGACCCGGGCCCAGATACGCAGTATTTT
CASLDPGPDTQYF
>TRBJ1-2|few|-|TRBV5-1
TGCGCCAGCAGCATCGACGTGGGGTACGGCAACTATGGCTACACCTTC
CASSIDVGYGNYGYTF
>TRBJ2-5|many|TRBD1|TRBV5-1
TGCGCCAGCAGCCGTGACAGGGATCAAGAGACCCAGTACTTC
CASSRDRDQETQYF
>TRBJ1-1|-|-|TRBV30
TGTGCCTGGAGTCGGGTTCCGTTGAACACTGAAGCTTTCTTT
CAWSRVPLNTEAFF
>TRBJ2-1|few|-|TRBV27
TGTGCCAGCAGTTTAGCCCCACCGCGGTTTAGCTCCTACAATGAGCAGTTCTTC
CASSLAPPRFSSYNEQFF
>TRBJ2-1|few|TRBD2|TRBV9
TGTGCCAGCAGCGTAGTTCTAGCGGGAGGGCCTCATGAGCAGTTCTTC
CASSVVLAGGPHEQFF
>TRBJ1-1|-|-|TRBV3-1
TGTGCCAGCAGCCAAGTGGGGACTACTAACACTGAAGCTTTCTTT
CASSQVGTTNTEAFF
>TRBJ1-1|-|TRBD1|TRBV20-1
TGCAGTGCGATGAGACAGGGGAGGGAAACTGAAGCTTTCTTT
CSAMRQGRETEAFF
>TRBJ2-1|-|-|TRBV18
TGTGCCAGCTCACCACCGGCTAGCCTCGAGCAGTTCTTC
CASSPPASLEQFF
>TRBJ2-7|few|-|TRBV6-2/TRBV6-3
TGTGCCAGCAGTTACTCGGGGCTGCGGGCCGAGCAGTACTTC
CASSYSGLRAEQYF
>TRBJ2-7|-|-|TRBV7-9
TGTGCCAGCAGCTTAGTTGCCTCCTCATCCTACGAGCAGTACTTC
CASSLVASSSYEQYF
>TRBJ1-3|-|-|TRBV4-1
TGCGCCAGCAGCCAGGGGAGAGGCTCTGGAAACACCATATATTTT
CASSQGRGSGNTIYF
>TRBJ2-3|few|-|TRBV18
TGTGCCAGCTCACCGCTTAGAGGAGAAGATACGCAGTATTTT
CASSPLRGEDTQYF
>TRBJ1-4|few|-|TRBV20-1
TGCAGTGCCAAATACCCGTCTAATGAAAAACTGTTTTTT
CSAKYPSNEKLFF
>TRBJ2-1|-|-|TRBV29-1
TGCAGCGTTGAGATTACCAGGTACGATGAGCAGTTCTTC
CSVEITRYDEQFF
>TRBJ2-3|few|-|TRBV7-9
TGTGCCAGCGAGGTCCAAAGCACAGATACGCAGTATTTT
CASEVQSTDTQYF
>TRBJ1-5|many|-|TRBV4-1
TGCGCCAGCAGCCAAGAACGAGGTCAGCCCCAGCATTTT
CASSQERGQPQHF
>TRBJ2-1|-|TRBD2|TRBV5-6
TGTGCCAGCAGCCTTTTGGGCGGGAGGGCCGGAAATGAGCAGTTCTTC
CASSLLGGRAGNEQFF
>TRBJ2-5|-|TRBD1|TRBV4-1
TGCGCCAGCAGCCAAGGCCAGGGGGTCGGAGAGACCCAGAACTTC
CASSQGQGVGETQNF
>TRBJ2-1|-|TRBD1|TRBV10-3
TGTGCCATCCGGGACAGCCCAGTCAATGAGCAGTTCTTC
CAIRDSPVNEQFF
>TRBJ1-4|few|-|TRBV7-2
TGTGCCAGCAGCTATCAAGCTGCAACTAATGAAAAACTGTTTTTT
CASSYQAATNEKLFF
>TRBJ2-7|-|-|TRBV20-1
TGCAGTGCTAGAAATCCCGGGAGAGAATTCTACGAGCAGTACTTC
CSARNPGREFYEQYF